This entry describes one TCR beta chain. One entry per CDR3 protein, called by TCRdb with MiXCR from the 5' RACE reads. The repertoire includes some 320,000 distinct CDR3 sequences, 15% of them detected once, and under 25% sits in the top ten. The entry originates in a study of T-cell memory formation after mild COVID-19. Between the trimmed V and J ends, which lost 0 bases and 0 bases, there was a span of 8 bases. There are 15 residues in the CDR3. Germline V gene data show CDR1 as SGHTA and CDR2 as FQGNSA. Sequencing input: PBMCs or a T cell subset sorted from them (not recorded which). This sequence joins TRBV7-2 and TRBJ1-1; D unresolved. The sequence came from a man in his late teens or twenties who had mild COVID-19 (a few samples of this study predate the infection). Cell type and time point are not known. CDR3 protein: CASSLASQLNTEAFF. Here the CDR3 DNA reads TGTGCCAGCAGCTTAGCAAGTCAGCTGAACACTGAAGCTTTCTTT.